This entry is about one T cell receptor beta chain. The V gene's germline CDR1 is GTSNPN and CDR2 SVGIG (reference sequence). The CDR3 is 15 residues long. The V segment lost 0 bases and the J segment 1 base; nucleotides outside the gene matches: 0. As processed by the authors: Reference gene primer amplification gave nucleated cell count estimates. The protocol was immunoSEQ multiplex PCR, while the TCRdb copy is restricted to in-frame clones and leaves out a portion. D and trimming were read from the DNA, whereas the V and J calls and clone size are those reported in that table. Of tens of thousands of clones listed, approximately 88% are singletons. The source of the sample is a study of blood T cell repertoires in COVID-19. As for the study in general: Samples representing acute and convalescent COVID-19 were sourced from the United States, Italy and Spain. Sources were T cells, B-cell-depleted T cells, or PBMCs; the material itself was cDNA or gDNA.

The genes are TRBV30 and TRBJ2-1; 10 bases align to TRBD2. This TCR was recovered from a man in his fifties with acute or convalescent COVID-19. The material sequenced was peripheral blood. The CDR3 reads CAWSVLAGSYNEQFF. The DNA for the CDR3 is TGTGCCTGGAGTGTACTAGCGGGGTCCTACAATGAGCAGTTCTTC.